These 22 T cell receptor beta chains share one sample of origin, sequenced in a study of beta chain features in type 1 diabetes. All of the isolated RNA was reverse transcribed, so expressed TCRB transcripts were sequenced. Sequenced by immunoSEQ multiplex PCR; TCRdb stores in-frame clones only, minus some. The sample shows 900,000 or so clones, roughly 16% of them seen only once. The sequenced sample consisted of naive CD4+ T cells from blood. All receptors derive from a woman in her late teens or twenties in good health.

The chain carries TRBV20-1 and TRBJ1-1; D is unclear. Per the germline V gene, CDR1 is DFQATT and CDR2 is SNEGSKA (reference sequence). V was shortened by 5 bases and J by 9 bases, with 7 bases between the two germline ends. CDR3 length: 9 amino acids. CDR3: CSAPDQAFF. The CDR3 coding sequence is TGCAGTGCTCCGGACCAAGCTTTCTTT.

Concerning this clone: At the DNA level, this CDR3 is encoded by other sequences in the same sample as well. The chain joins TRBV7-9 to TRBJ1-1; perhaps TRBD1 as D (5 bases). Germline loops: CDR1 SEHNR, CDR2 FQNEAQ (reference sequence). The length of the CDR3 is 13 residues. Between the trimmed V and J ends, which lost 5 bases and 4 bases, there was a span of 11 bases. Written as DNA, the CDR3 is TGTGCCAGCAGCCCCGGGGGTAGCACTGAAGCTTTCTTT. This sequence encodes CASSPGGSTEAFF.

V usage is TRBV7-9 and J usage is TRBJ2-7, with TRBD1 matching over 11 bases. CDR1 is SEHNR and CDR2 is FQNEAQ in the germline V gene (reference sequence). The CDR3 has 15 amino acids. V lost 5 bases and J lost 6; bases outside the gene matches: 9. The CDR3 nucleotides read TGTGCCAGCAGCCCTTTCGGACAGGGGGCGGGCGAGCAGTACTTC. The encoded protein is CASSPFGQGAGEQYF.

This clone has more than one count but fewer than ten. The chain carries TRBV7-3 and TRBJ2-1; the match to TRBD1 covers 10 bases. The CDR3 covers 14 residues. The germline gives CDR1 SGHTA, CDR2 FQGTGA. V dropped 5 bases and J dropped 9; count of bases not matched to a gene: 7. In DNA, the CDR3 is TGTGCCAGCAGCCCGAGACAGGGGGCTGTTGAGCAGTTCTTC. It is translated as CASSPRQGAVEQFF.

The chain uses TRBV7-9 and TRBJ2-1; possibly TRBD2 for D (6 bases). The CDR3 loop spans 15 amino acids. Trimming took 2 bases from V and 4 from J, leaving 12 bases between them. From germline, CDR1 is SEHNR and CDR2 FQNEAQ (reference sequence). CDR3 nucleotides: TGTGCCAGCAGCTTAAACGGCGGGATATACAATGAGCAGTTCTTC. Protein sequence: CASSLNGGIYNEQFF.

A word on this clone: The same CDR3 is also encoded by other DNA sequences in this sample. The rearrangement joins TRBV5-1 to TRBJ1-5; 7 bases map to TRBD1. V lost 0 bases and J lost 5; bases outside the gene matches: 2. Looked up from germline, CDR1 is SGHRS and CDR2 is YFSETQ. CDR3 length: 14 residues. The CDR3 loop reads CASSLAGGYQPQHF. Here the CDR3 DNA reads TGCGCCAGCAGCTTGGCAGGGGGTTATCAGCCCCAGCATTTT.

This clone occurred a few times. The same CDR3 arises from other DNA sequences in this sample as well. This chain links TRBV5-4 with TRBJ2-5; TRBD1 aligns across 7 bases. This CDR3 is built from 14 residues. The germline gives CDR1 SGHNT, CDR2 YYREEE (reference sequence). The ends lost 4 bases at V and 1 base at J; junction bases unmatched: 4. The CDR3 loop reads CASSPGTVQETQYF. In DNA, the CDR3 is TGTGCCAGCAGCCCTGGGACAGTCCAAGAGACCCAGTACTTC.

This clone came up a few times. The CDR3 DNA is TGTGCCAGCTCACGGACTAGCGAGAGCACAGATACGCAGTATTTT. It yields the protein CASSRTSESTDTQYF. V gene TRBV18 combines with J gene TRBJ2-3; the match to TRBD2 covers 9 bases. The CDR3 is made up of 15 amino acids. Germline CDR1 reads KGHSH; CDR2 reads LQKENI. Trimming cost V 4 bases and J 0 bases; bases outside gene matches: 2.

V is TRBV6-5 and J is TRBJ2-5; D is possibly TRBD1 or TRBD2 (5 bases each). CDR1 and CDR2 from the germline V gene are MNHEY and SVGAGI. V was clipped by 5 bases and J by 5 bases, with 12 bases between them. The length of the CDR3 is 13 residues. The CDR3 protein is CASSPREWETQYF. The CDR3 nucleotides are TGTGCCAGCAGTCCCAGGGAGTGGGAGACCCAGTACTTC.

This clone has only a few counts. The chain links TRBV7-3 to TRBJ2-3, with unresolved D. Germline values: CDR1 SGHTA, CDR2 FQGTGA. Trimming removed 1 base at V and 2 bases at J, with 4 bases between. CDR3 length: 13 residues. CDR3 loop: CASSLKVTDTQYF. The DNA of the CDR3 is TGTGCCAGCAGCTTAAAGGTCACAGATACGCAGTATTTT. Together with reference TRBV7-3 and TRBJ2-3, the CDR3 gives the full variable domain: GAGVSQTPSNKVTEKGKYVELRCDPISGHTALYWYRQSLGQGPEFLIYFQGTGAADDSGLPNDRFFAVRPEGSVSTLKIQRTERGDSAVYLCASSLKVTDTQYFGPGTRLTVL.

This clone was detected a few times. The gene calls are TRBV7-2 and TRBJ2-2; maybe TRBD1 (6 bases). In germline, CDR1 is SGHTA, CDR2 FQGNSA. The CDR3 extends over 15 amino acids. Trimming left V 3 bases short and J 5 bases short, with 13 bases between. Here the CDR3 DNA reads TGTGCCAGCAGCTTGCAACAGGGTGGAACCGGGGAGCTGTTTTTT. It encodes CASSLQQGGTGELFF.

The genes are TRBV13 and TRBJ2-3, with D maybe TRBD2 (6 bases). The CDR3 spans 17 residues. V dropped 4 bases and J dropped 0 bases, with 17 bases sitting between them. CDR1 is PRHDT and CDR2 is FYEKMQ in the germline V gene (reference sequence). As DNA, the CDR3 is TGTGCCAGCAGCTCCTCTGGAGGGAGAGGTAGCACAGATACGCAGTATTTT. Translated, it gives CASSSSGGRGSTDTQYF.

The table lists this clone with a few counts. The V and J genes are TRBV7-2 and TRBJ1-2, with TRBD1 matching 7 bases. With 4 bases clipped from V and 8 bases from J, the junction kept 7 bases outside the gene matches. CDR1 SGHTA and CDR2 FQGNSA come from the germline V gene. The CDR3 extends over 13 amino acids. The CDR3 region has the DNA TGTGCCAGCAGCTACGACAGGGCAGGCGGCTACACCTTC. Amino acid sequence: CASSYDRAGGYTF.

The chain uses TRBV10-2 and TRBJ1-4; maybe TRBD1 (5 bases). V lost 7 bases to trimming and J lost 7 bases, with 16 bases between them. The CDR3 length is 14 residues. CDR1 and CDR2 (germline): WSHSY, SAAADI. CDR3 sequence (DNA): TGCGCCAGCAAGATGGGGGGAACGGGTGAAAAACTGTTTTTT. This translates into CASKMGGTGEKLFF.

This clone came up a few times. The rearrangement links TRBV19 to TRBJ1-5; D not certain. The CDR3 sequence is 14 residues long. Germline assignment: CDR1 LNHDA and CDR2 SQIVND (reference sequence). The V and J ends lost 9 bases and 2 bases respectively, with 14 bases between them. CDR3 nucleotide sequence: TGTGCCAGCAACGGACTATTTGGCAATCAGCCCCAGCATTTT. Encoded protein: CASNGLFGNQPQHF.

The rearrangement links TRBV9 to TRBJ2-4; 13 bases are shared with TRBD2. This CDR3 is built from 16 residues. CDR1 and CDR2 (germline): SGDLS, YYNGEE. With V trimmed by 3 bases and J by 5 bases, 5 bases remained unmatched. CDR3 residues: CASSAGLAGAQNIQYF. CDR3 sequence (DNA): TGTGCCAGCAGCGCCGGACTAGCGGGAGCTCAAAACATTCAGTACTTC.

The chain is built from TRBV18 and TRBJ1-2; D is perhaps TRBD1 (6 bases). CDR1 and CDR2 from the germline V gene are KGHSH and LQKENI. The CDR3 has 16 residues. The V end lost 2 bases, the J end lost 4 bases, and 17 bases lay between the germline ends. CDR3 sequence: CASSPVGQPEGYGYTF. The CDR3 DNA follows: TGTGCCAGCTCACCAGTCGGACAGCCCGAGGGCTATGGCTACACCTTC.

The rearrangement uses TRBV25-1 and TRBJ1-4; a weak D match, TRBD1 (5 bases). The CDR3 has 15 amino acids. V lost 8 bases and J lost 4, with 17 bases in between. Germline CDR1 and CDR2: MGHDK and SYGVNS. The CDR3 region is CASAGAGHGNEKLFF. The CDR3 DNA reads TGTGCCAGCGCTGGGGCTGGGCACGGTAATGAAAAACTGTTTTTT.

CDR3 in DNA: TGTGCCAGCAGTGCCCCCCACGCTTCGACGACAGATACGCAGTATTTT. Its protein product is CASSAPHASTTDTQYF. This chain links TRBV28 with TRBJ2-3; unclear D gene. The germline gives CDR1 MDHEN, CDR2 SYDVKM. The CDR3 runs to 16 residues. Trimming took off 5 bases at V and 3 bases at J, with 18 bases between the two ends.

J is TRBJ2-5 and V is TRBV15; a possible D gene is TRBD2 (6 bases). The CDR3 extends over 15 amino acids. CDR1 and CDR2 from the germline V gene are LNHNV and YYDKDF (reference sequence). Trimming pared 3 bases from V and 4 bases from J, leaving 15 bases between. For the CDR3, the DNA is TGTGCCACCAGCAGGGGGTCGGGAGTGGGAGAGACCCAGTACTTC. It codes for CATSRGSGVGETQYF. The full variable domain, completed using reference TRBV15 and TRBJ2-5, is DAMVIQNPRYQVTQFGKPVTLSCSQTLNHNVMYWYQQKSSQAPKLLFHYYDKDFNNEADTPDNFQSRRPNTSFCFLDIRSPGLGDTAMYLCATSRGSGVGETQYFGPGTRLLVL.

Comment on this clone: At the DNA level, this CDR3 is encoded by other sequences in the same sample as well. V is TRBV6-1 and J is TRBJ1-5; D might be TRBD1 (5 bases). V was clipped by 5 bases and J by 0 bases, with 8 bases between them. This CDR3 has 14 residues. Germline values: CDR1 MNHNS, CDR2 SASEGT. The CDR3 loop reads CASSSGYSNQPQHF. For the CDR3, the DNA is TGTGCCAGCAGTTCAGGGTATAGCAATCAGCCCCAGCATTTT.

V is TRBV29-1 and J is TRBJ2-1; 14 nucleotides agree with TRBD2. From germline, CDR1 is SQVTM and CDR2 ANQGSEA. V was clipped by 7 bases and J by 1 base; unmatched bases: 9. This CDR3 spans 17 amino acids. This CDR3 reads CSGSGTSGSGSYNEQFF. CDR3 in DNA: TGCAGCGGCTCCGGGACTAGCGGGAGCGGGTCCTACAATGAGCAGTTCTTC.